The 32 T cell receptor beta chains presented below share a single source sample, sequenced in a study of T cell repertoires in cytomegalovirus infection. MiXCR, applied by TCRdb to the reads, yields one record per CDR3 protein. The sample holds a few hundred thousand distinct CDR3 sequences, roughly 9.1% seen once. The sample was PBMCs. Receptor source: a human donor in good health (CMV status not recorded). Some clones in this sample may be carry-over from other donors' samples.

This clonotype was counted many times. The DNA of the CDR3 is TGTGCCAGCAACCCGCGGGGACTAGCGAGATACAATGAGCAGTTCTTC. As protein: CASNPRGLARYNEQFF. The J gene is TRBJ2-1, the V gene TRBV7-2, with TRBD2 identical over 10 bases. Germline V gene data show CDR1 as SGHTA and CDR2 as FQGNSA. The CDR3 contains 16 residues. J was trimmed by 4 bases and V by 7 bases; bases with no gene match: 10.

This clonotype was found many times. The chain couples TRBV6-8 to TRBJ1-5; the D gene is possibly TRBD1 (6 bases). Germline V gene data show CDR1 as MNHGY and CDR2 as SAAAGT. The CDR3 totals 14 residues. With 2 bases removed from V and 7 bases from J, the gap between germline ends came to 12 bases. The CDR3 region has the DNA TGTGCCAGCAGTTACGATGGACAGAGGCAGCCCCAGCATTTT. Protein: CASSYDGQRQPQHF.

There are many counts of this clonotype. V and J are TRBV6-1 and TRBJ1-2, with TRBD1 matching over 10 bases. V lost 6 bases, J lost 8 bases, and 6 bases stayed unmatched. Germline CDR1 reads MNHNS; CDR2 reads SASEGT. The CDR3 is 13 residues long. The CDR3 nucleotides read TGTGCCAGCAGCGGGGACAGGGGTCGAGGCTACACCTTC. Translated: CASSGDRGRGYTF.

At least ten counts were recorded for this clonotype. The chain employs TRBV4-1 and TRBJ2-1; 10 positions agree with TRBD1. Germline CDR1 and CDR2: MGHRA and YSYEKL. With 0 bases clipped from V and 4 bases from J, the junction kept 3 bases outside the gene matches. This CDR3 is 16 amino acids long. DNA of the CDR3: TGCGCCAGCAGCCAAGATCGACAGGGGGCTTACAATGAGCAGTTCTTC. Encoded protein: CASSQDRQGAYNEQFF.

This clonotype was seen repeatedly, ten times or more. This chain links TRBV7-9 with TRBJ2-3; TRBD1 is a possible D gene (5 bases). With 2 bases removed from V and 0 bases from J, the gap between germline ends came to 15 bases. There are 17 residues in the CDR3. The germline CDR1 and CDR2 sequences are SEHNR and FQNEAQ (reference sequence). The CDR3 bases are TGTGCCAGCAGCTTACCTCCCCAGGGAATAAGCACAGATACGCAGTATTTT. Amino acids: CASSLPPQGISTDTQYF.

Many counts were recorded for this clonotype. The CDR3 here is CASSLGETGGTRRRDTEAFF. In DNA, the CDR3 is TGTGCCAGCAGCTTAGGAGAGACAGGGGGGACGAGACGCCGAGACACTGAAGCTTTCTTT. V is TRBV7-2 and J is TRBJ1-1; TRBD1 matches at 9 bases. V dropped 1 base and J dropped 3; count of bases not matched to a gene: 18. This CDR3 is built from 20 residues. CDR1 is SGHTA and CDR2 is FQGNSA in the germline V gene.

This clonotype was counted at least ten times. The chain carries TRBV20-1 and TRBJ2-1; D uncertain. Per the germline V gene, CDR1 is DFQATT and CDR2 is SNEGSKA (reference sequence). This CDR3 region has 14 residues. V gave up 5 bases and J gave up 0 bases, with 11 bases separating them. CDR3 amino acids: CSAVHPSSYNEQFF. The DNA of the CDR3 is TGCAGTGCTGTCCACCCGAGCTCCTACAATGAGCAGTTCTTC.

This clonotype showed up just a few times. V usage is TRBV20-1 and J usage is TRBJ2-1; no reliable D call. V was pared by 3 bases and J by 9 bases, with 12 bases between. This CDR3 has 12 amino acids. CDR1 is DFQATT and CDR2 is SNEGSKA in the germline V gene (reference sequence). The CDR3 is CSASRVGSEQFF. The CDR3 nucleotides read TGCAGTGCTAGTCGTGTGGGGTCTGAGCAGTTCTTC.

Many counts were recorded for this clonotype. The chain employs TRBV7-2 and TRBJ1-6, with 8 bases lining up with TRBD1. CDR3 length: 14 residues. In germline, CDR1 is SGHTA, CDR2 FQGNSA. The V segment lost 5 bases and the J segment 9 bases; nucleotides outside the gene matches: 6. The CDR3 protein is CASSVGQGTSPLHF. CDR3 DNA: TGTGCCAGCAGCGTCGGACAGGGAACTTCACCCCTCCACTTT.

The chain is built from TRBV20-1 and TRBJ2-7, with D perhaps matching TRBD1 (6 bases). Germline V gives CDR1 DFQATT, CDR2 SNEGSKA (reference sequence). Trimming pared 5 bases from V and 5 bases from J, leaving 7 bases between. The CDR3 runs to 10 residues. The CDR3 loop reads CSARDNEQYF. CDR3 in DNA: TGCAGTGCTCGGGACAACGAGCAGTACTTC.

A few counts support this clonotype. The chain recombines TRBV20-1 with TRBJ2-1; TRBD2 matches at 13 bases. The V gene's germline CDR1 is DFQATT and CDR2 SNEGSKA (reference sequence). This CDR3 has 16 residues. V lost 0 bases, J lost 7 bases, and 6 bases stayed unmatched. CDR3 bases: TGCAGTGCTAGAGATCCACTAGCGGGAGGGCTAAATGAGCAGTTCTTC. Residues: CSARDPLAGGLNEQFF.

This clonotype was observed at least ten times. As DNA, the CDR3 is TGTGCCAGCAGCTTCAGACAGGGGGCGCGAACTAATGAAAAACTGTTTTTT. This encodes CASSFRQGARTNEKLFF. This chain links TRBV7-2 with TRBJ1-4, with 10 bases identical to TRBD1. This CDR3 contains 17 residues. J gave up 1 base and V 3 bases, and 5 bases lay outside the gene matches. Germline V lookup: CDR1 SGHTA, CDR2 FQGNSA.

This clonotype was seen at least ten times. The J gene is TRBJ2-1, the V gene TRBV29-1; 8 bases map to TRBD2. Germline CDR1 SQVTM, CDR2 ANQGSEA. The CDR3 contains 15 residues. This chain's CDR3 is CSAGLAGSSYNEQFF. CDR3 nucleotide sequence: TGCAGTGCCGGGCTAGCGGGTTCCTCCTACAATGAGCAGTTCTTC.

Regarding this clonotype: A much larger clone lies a single base off, so this may be a read error. For the CDR3, the DNA is TGTGCCAGCAGCCCTTACAGGACGAACACTGAAGCTTTCTTT. As protein: CASSPYRTNTEAFF. The chain recombines TRBV11-2 with TRBJ1-1; a possible D gene is TRBD1 (5 bases). Trimming left V 5 bases short and J 1 base short, with 11 bases between. This CDR3 region has 14 residues. Germline V gene lookup returns CDR1 SGHAT and CDR2 FQNNGV.

This clonotype was seen many times. The chain couples TRBV28 to TRBJ1-3, with D uncertain. From germline, CDR1 is MDHEN and CDR2 SYDVKM. The CDR3 is 15 residues long. The V end lost 6 bases, the J end lost 0 bases, and 12 bases lay between the germline ends. The CDR3 protein is CASSLGGSSGNTIYF. CDR3 bases: TGTGCCAGCAGCTTAGGCGGGAGCTCTGGAAACACCATATATTTT. Together with reference TRBV28 and TRBJ1-3, the CDR3 gives the full variable domain: DVKVTQSSRYLVKRTGEKVFLECVQDMDHENMFWYRQDPGLGLRLIYFSYDVKMKEKGDIPEGYSVSREKKERFSLILESASTNQTSMYLCASSLGGSSGNTIYFGEGSWLTVV.

Many counts were recorded for this clonotype. The rearrangement uses TRBV7-2 and TRBJ2-6; D is ambiguous. Germline V lookup: CDR1 SGHTA, CDR2 FQGNSA. The CDR3 has 13 residues. The V and J ends lost 8 bases and 1 base respectively, with 6 bases between them. As DNA, the CDR3 is TGTGCCAGCGATACTTCTGGGGCCAACGTCCTGACTTTC. This gives the protein CASDTSGANVLTF.

This clonotype came up many times. The V call is TRBV7-9, the J call TRBJ1-1; D unresolved. Trimming removed 5 bases from V and 3 bases from J, with 16 bases in between. Germline CDR1 is SEHNR and CDR2 is FQNEAQ (reference sequence). The CDR3 consists of 15 residues. This chain's CDR3 is CASSPRGISDTEAFF. In DNA form, the CDR3 reads TGTGCCAGCAGCCCTAGAGGCATCAGTGACACTGAAGCTTTCTTT.

This clonotype was detected ten times or more. This chain links TRBV24-1 with TRBJ2-1, with a possible D match to TRBD2 (5 bases). The CDR3 covers 14 residues. In germline, CDR1 is KGHDR, CDR2 SFDVKD. The V and J ends lost 3 bases and 8 bases respectively, with 13 bases between them. This CDR3 reads CATSDRGNRDEQFF. For the CDR3, the DNA is TGTGCCACCAGTGATAGAGGGAATAGGGATGAGCAGTTCTTC.

This clonotype was counted at least ten times. The CDR3 sequence is CASSSGTSGRADEQFF. The CDR3 DNA follows: TGTGCCAGCAGCTCAGGGACTAGCGGGAGGGCCGATGAGCAGTTCTTC. This sequence joins TRBV7-2 and TRBJ2-1; the match to TRBD2 covers 16 bases. V shed 4 bases, J shed 8 bases, and the junction held 5 bases outside the gene matches. From germline, CDR1 is SGHTA and CDR2 FQGNSA. The CDR3 loop spans 16 amino acids.

This clonotype has ten or more counts. The chain has TRBV7-6 and TRBJ2-3; D may be TRBD2 (5 bases). This CDR3 has 15 residues. With 5 bases removed from V and 0 bases from J, the gap between germline ends came to 12 bases. Germline V CDR1 and CDR2: SGHVS, FNYEAQ. The DNA for the CDR3 is TGTGCCAGCAGCCCCAGCGGAACTAGCACAGATACGCAGTATTTT. The encoded protein is CASSPSGTSTDTQYF.

This clonotype was detected ten times or more. The chain uses TRBV14 and TRBJ1-1, with 8 nucleotides matching TRBD1. The CDR3 extends over 16 amino acids. The junction had 8 bases not matched to a gene; V was cut back by 5 bases and J by 0 bases. CDR1 SGHDN and CDR2 FVKESK come from the germline V gene. The CDR3 loop is CASSIQQGVVNTEAFF. In nucleotides, the CDR3 is TGTGCCAGCAGCATCCAACAGGGGGTTGTGAACACTGAAGCTTTCTTT.

The chain is built from TRBV20-1 and TRBJ1-3; D might be TRBD1 (6 bases). The ends were cut back, 6 bases at V and 1 base at J, with 10 bases in the middle. The CDR3 runs to 13 residues. Germline lookup yields CDR1 DFQATT and CDR2 SNEGSKA (reference sequence). Here the CDR3 reads CSAGQPSGNTIYF. The CDR3 coding sequence is TGCAGTGCAGGACAGCCTTCTGGAAACACCATATATTTT.

The chain combines TRBV29-1 with TRBJ1-3; D not resolved. This CDR3 has 11 residues. Germline V CDR1 and CDR2: SQVTM, ANQGSEA. Between the trimmed V and J ends, which lost 4 bases and 5 bases, there was a span of 6 bases. The CDR3 DNA reads TGCAGCGTTGTCCGAAGAAACACCATATATTTT. Its translation is CSVVRRNTIYF.

This chain connects TRBV29-1 to TRBJ1-2; the D gene is possibly TRBD1 (5 bases). Germline values: CDR1 SQVTM, CDR2 ANQGSEA. This CDR3 has 13 amino acids. V was shortened by 2 bases and J by 8 bases, with 15 bases between the two germline ends. CDR3 bases: TGCAGCGTTGAAACGGGGCGTAAGGGCGGCTACACCTTC. Protein product: CSVETGRKGGYTF.

This chain uses TRBV20-1 with TRBJ2-1, with TRBD2 matching 12 bases. The V segment lost 0 bases and the J segment 5 bases; nucleotides outside the gene matches: 11. The CDR3 spans 18 residues. Germline V gives CDR1 DFQATT, CDR2 SNEGSKA (reference sequence). CDR3 sequence (DNA): TGCAGTGCTAGAGATCCACGTGGACGACTAGCGGGGGACAATGAGCAGTTCTTC. Its protein product is CSARDPRGRLAGDNEQFF.

This clonotype was found many times. The chain has TRBV12-3 or TRBV12-4 and TRBJ2-3; D is unresolved. The CDR3 contains 15 residues. V was trimmed by 3 bases and J by 2 bases, leaving 12 bases between them. This CDR3 is CASSFSVRDTDTQYF. As DNA, the CDR3 is TGTGCCAGCAGTTTTTCGGTCAGAGACACAGATACGCAGTATTTT.

This clonotype was seen repeatedly, ten times or more. For the CDR3, the DNA is TGTGCCAGCAGCTTAGATCTAGGGACCAAAAACATTCAGTACTTC. Amino acids: CASSLDLGTKNIQYF. The gene calls are TRBV7-9 and TRBJ2-4; D gene uncertain. Trimming cost V 1 base and J 2 bases, with 9 bases left between them. CDR1 and CDR2 (germline): SEHNR, FQNEAQ (reference sequence). The CDR3 spans 15 residues.

The J gene is TRBJ2-3, the V gene TRBV15; 13 bases are a match to TRBD2. Unmatched junction bases numbered 6, after V lost 3 bases and J lost 15 bases. The CDR3 consists of 13 residues. CDR1 and CDR2 from the germline V gene are LNHNV and YYDKDF (reference sequence). The CDR3 DNA follows: TGTGCCACCAGCAGCGAACTAGCGGGAGGGCCTTATTTT. Translated, it gives CATSSELAGGPYF.

This chain joins TRBV7-2 and TRBJ1-5, with a weak D call TRBD1 (5 bases). The ends were cut back, 1 base at V and 4 bases at J, with 14 bases in the middle. This CDR3 contains 16 residues. The germline V gene encodes CDR1 SGHTA and CDR2 FQGNSA. DNA for the CDR3: TGTGCCAGCAGCTTAGTCAGCCAGGGTCCTAATCAGCCCCAGCATTTT. This encodes CASSLVSQGPNQPQHF. Full variable domain (remainder filled in from reference TRBV7-2 and TRBJ1-5): GAGVSQSPSNKVTEKGKDVELRCDPISGHTALYWYRQSLGQGLEFLIYFQGNSAPDKSGLPSDRFSAERTGGSVSTLTIQRTQQEDSAVYLCASSLVSQGPNQPQHFGDGTRLSIL.

The sample holds many counts of this clonotype. The gene calls are TRBV20-1 and TRBJ2-6; 10 nucleotides line up with TRBD1. The CDR3 has 15 amino acids. CDR1 is DFQATT, CDR2 SNEGSKA, per germline (reference sequence). V gave up 7 bases and J gave up 2 bases; unmatched junction bases: 5. CDR3 amino acids: CSVGQGGTGANVLTF. The CDR3 coding sequence is TGCAGTGTTGGACAGGGGGGAACTGGGGCCAACGTCCTGACTTTC.

The sample holds many counts of this clonotype. The V gene is TRBV12-3 or TRBV12-4, the J gene TRBJ1-5, with 10 bases fitting TRBD1. The ends lost 7 bases at V and 3 bases at J; junction bases unmatched: 12. The CDR3 loop spans 17 amino acids. CDR3 in DNA: TGTGCCAGCACCCGGATCGTGGGGACAGGGGACAATCAGCCCCAGCATTTT. It encodes CASTRIVGTGDNQPQHF.

The chain recombines TRBV7-2 with TRBJ1-6; 7 nucleotides align to TRBD1. Germline lookup yields CDR1 SGHTA and CDR2 FQGNSA. The trim removed 0 bases at V and 1 base at J, leaving 9 bases unmatched. The CDR3 is 19 residues long. Here the CDR3 DNA reads TGTGCCAGCAGCTTAGCTCCGACAGGGAAGGCTTCCTATAATTCACCCCTCCACTTT. This encodes CASSLAPTGKASYNSPLHF.